This T cell receptor beta chain came from a study of STAT5B mutations in CD4+ large granular lymphocyte leukemia. General study results and limits: No patients shared main leukemic clonotypes, though 25% to 30% appeared at low frequency elsewhere. Patient CD4-sorted repertoires stayed more clonal than healthy ones after leukemic-clone removal.

Buffy coats from healthy blood donors served as controls. CDR1 SGHNT and CDR2 YENEEA come from the germline V gene. The CDR3 has 17 amino acids. Unmatched junction bases numbered 9, after V lost 2 bases and J lost 2 bases. Worth noting for this clone: The antigen is not known.

This was a survey-level run. This table comes from immunoSEQ multiplex PCR, and its TCRdb copy is limited to in-frame clones, with some not included. This sample yields some 33,000 clones, of which approximately 74% are seen a single time; around 0.27% belongs to the top ten. Source material: CD4+ T cells from blood buffy coats. The sequence was obtained from a human donor in good health. The V gene is TRBV11-3, the J gene TRBJ2-5, with 9 bases that match TRBD1. CDR3 loop: CASSLSGTGTGQETQYF. CDR3 coding DNA: TGTGCCAGCAGCTTATCCGGCACCGGGACAGGGCAAGAGACCCAGTACTTC.